This T cell receptor (beta chain) was sequenced during a study of blood T cell repertoires in COVID-19. Across the whole study: Italy, Spain and the United States were the sources of the convalescent and acute COVID-19 samples. Sources were T cells, B-cell-depleted T cells, or PBMCs; the material itself was cDNA or gDNA.

Method: immunoSEQ multiplex PCR; TCRdb's copy keeps in-frame clones and lacks some. The table has around 190,000 clones, 80% to 90% seen once. This clone was detected once. V lost 1 base to trimming and J lost 7 bases, with 14 bases between them. The CDR3 sequence is 15 residues long. In germline, CDR1 is LGHNA, CDR2 YNFKEQ. The rearrangement uses TRBV4-2 and TRBJ1-5; possibly TRBD1 for D (5 bases). Source material: peripheral blood. This receptor was identified in a human donor in a cohort sampled during active COVID-19. CDR3 in DNA: TGTGCCAGCAGCCAAGTACGTCAGGGTAACCAGCCCCAGCATTTT. It encodes CASSQVRQGNQPQHF.